This T cell receptor (beta chain) was profiled in a study of T cells after yellow fever vaccination. In this sample, this clonotype turned up a few times. TCRdb reprocessed the 5' RACE reads with MiXCR, giving one entry per CDR3 protein. The data hold about 340,000 distinct CDR3 sequences, with 12% observed a single time. The junction had 9 bases not matched to a gene; V was cut back by 5 bases and J by 3 bases. Germline V gene data show CDR1 as SEHNR and CDR2 as FQNEAQ (reference sequence). This CDR3 has 15 amino acids. This specimen consisted of CD4+ T cells sorted from PBMCs, obtained 15 days after the yellow fever booster vaccination. V and J are TRBV7-9 and TRBJ2-7; 8 positions match TRBD2. The clonotype was recovered from a man between 18 and 29 years old who received the YFV17D yellow fever vaccine. The CDR3 region has the DNA TGTGCCAGCAGCCTGTCGCGGGGGGCGAACTACGAGCAGTACTTC. This codes for CASSLSRGANYEQYF.